This T cell receptor (beta chain) was identified during a study of CD39 and CD103 CD8 tumor-infiltrating T cells (dated by TCRdb to 2017 to 2018). At the level of the whole study: The repertoire comparisons shown came from four patients: one with an HPV-positive HNSCC, one with an HPV-negative HNSCC, one with ovarian cancer and one with melanoma. Repertoires of CD8 TIL subsets defined by CD103 and CD39 were compared with peripheral memory CD8 T cells by TCRbeta CDR3 deep sequencing.

Looking up the germline V gene (reference sequence) yields CDR1 GTSNPN and CDR2 SVGIG. The CDR3 runs 13 residues from the cysteine to the phenylalanine. The DNA shown is the 39-base CDR3, in frame from base 1. V is cut by 2 bases and J by 6 bases, and the space between the germline ends is 14 bases. For each subset, genomic DNA was extracted from roughly 10,000 to 100,000 sorted cells using the DNeasy Blood and Tissue Kit. TCRbeta V-J or V-D-J regions were sequenced and mapped by the immunoSEQ service, with coverage above 10x per sample. As for the original processing: The analysis included only productive rearrangements exported from the immunoSEQ Analyzer platform, and clonality was assessed using the 500 most abundant clones. The Morisita-Horn similarity index and the Jaccard index were used to quantify repertoire overlap between populations. Morisita-Horn similarity between CD8 T-cell subset TCR repertoires was measured in about 6 cancer patients. The clones in this table, taken by TCRdb from immuneACCESS, are in-frame only. Not every clone is retained; where verified, under half of the shortfall comes from an unresolved V gene, and the cause of the rest is unknown. The DNA was the basis for D and trimming; V, J and clone size are from that table. Across this sample there are more than 15,000 clones, with approximately 90% seen only once. Clones ranked in the top ten supply around 4% of the sample.

No therapy was being received by patients at the time of sample collection, although prior treatments had ranged from chemotherapy, radiotherapy, surgery and immunotherapy to none. After thawing, cells went through T lymphocyte enrichment using a negative-selection kit, with EpCAM beads added for tumor-infiltrating lymphocytes. Memory CD8 T cells were sorted using a CD8+CD4-CD45RA- gate, without regard to whether the cells expressed CCR7. Peripheral blood mononuclear cells were obtained using a Ficoll-Paque PLUS gradient and were cryopreserved prior to analysis. Populations were sorted on a FACSAria II to around 99% purity, and cell pellets were frozen without culture for TCR sequencing. Concerning this clone itself: What antigen it recognizes has not been identified. It has no much larger one-base neighbor in the sample; base qualities were not kept.

General conclusions and limits of the study: Clonotypes from DN TILs largely overlapped with peripheral memory CD8 repertoires, while clonotypes from DP TILs were only rarely found in blood or uninvolved lymph node. Compared with DN and SP CD8 TILs and with blood memory CD8 T cells, DP CD8 TILs appeared more oligoclonal, with the top 30 clonotypes covering roughly 55-90%.

This receptor was identified in a human donor with head and neck squamous cell carcinoma. The sample taken for sequencing was CD8+ T cells sorted from blood. The sample's cell subset or site label is to be understood as: total memory CD8 T cells (CD45RA-CCR7+/-) from blood or uninvolved lymph node. The V and J segments used are TRBV30 and TRBJ2-7; a tentative D call is TRBD2 (6 bases match). DNA sequence: TGTGCCTGGAGTTGGTTAGGAGGGTCCGAGCAGTACTTC. This gives the protein CAWSWLGGSEQYF. The full variable domain, completed from the reference TRBV30 and TRBJ2-7 proteins outside the CDR3, reads SQTIHQWPATLVQPVGSPLSLECTVEGTSNPNLYWYRQAAGRGLQLLFYSVGIGQISSEVPQNLSASRPQDRQFILSSKKLLLSDSGFYLCAWSWLGGSEQYFGPGTRLTVT.